The present TCR beta chain was sequenced within a study of blood T cell repertoires in COVID-19. Study information: COVID-19 samples, acute and convalescent, were from the United States, Italy and Spain. Sources were T cells, B-cell-depleted T cells, or PBMCs; the material itself was cDNA or gDNA.

This clone was seen only a few times. In the authors' workflow: The assay estimated nucleated cells by amplifying reference gene primers. TCRdb keeps only in-frame clones here, not all; method: immunoSEQ multiplex PCR. For V, J and clone size, that table is used; D and trimming come from the DNA. The sample has approximately 15,000 clones; over 70% are singletons. Sequenced material: peripheral blood. The TCR originated in a woman in her 70s with active COVID-19.

CDR3 in amino acids: CASSAHRGQDGYTF. The CDR3 coding sequence is TGTGCCAGTAGTGCGCACAGGGGTCAGGATGGCTACACCTTC. The chain couples TRBV19 to TRBJ1-2; 7 bases are shared with TRBD1. The CDR3 spans 14 residues. CDR1 is LNHDA and CDR2 is SQIVND in the germline V gene (reference sequence). V lost 5 bases, J lost 6 bases, and 9 bases stayed unmatched.